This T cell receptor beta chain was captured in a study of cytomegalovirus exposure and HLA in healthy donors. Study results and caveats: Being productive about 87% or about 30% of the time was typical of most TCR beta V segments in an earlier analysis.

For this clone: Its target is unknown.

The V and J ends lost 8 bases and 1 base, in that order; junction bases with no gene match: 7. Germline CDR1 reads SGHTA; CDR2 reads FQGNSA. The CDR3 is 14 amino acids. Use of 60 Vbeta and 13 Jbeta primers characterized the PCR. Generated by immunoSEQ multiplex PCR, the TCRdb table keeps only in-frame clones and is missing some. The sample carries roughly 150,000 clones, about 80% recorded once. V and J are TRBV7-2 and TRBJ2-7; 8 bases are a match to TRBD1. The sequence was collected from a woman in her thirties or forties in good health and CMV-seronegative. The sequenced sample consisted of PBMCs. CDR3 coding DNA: TGTGCCAGCCTCCCGACAGGGGCTTCCTACGAGCAGTACTTC. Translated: CASLPTGASYEQYF.